This is a list of T cell receptor beta chains from one sample in a study of Graves' ophthalmopathy and Graves' hyperthyroidism. MiXCR, applied by TCRdb to the multiplex PCR reads, yields one record per CDR3 protein. The repertoire holds around 1.1 million distinct CDR3 sequences, around a third seen once, with more than 9.5% in the top ten. Sequenced: peripheral blood or thyroid tissue (not recorded which). The receptors originated from an adult man with Graves' hyperthyroidism. Each CDR3 is given with its conserved first and last residue. A D gene is named only where the DNA matches it firmly.

TRBJ1-5	TRBV4-2	.	CASSHVGTVLNQPQHF
TRBJ1-2	TRBV27	.	CASSFSVHIGYTF
TRBJ1-5	TRBV20-1	.	CSARDLGKSENQPQHF
TRBJ1-2	TRBV7-8	.	CASSWDIYGYTF
TRBJ1-2	TRBV15	.	CATSSGPDYGYTF
TRBJ1-5	TRBV10-1	.	CASETGTPNQPQHF
TRBJ2-1	TRBV7-9	.	CASSPDSGEQFF
TRBJ1-2	TRBV25-1	TRBD1	CASVEDRTGGIVGYTF
TRBJ2-2	TRBV12-3/TRBV12-4	.	CASSWGRQVTGELFF
TRBJ1-2	TRBV6-2/TRBV6-3	.	CASSYVGQNYGYTF
TRBJ1-4	TRBV12-3/TRBV12-4	TRBD1	CASSQGQGNGKLFF
TRBJ2-7	TRBV7-9	.	CASSSGETGPRGEQYF
TRBJ2-2	TRBV7-2	TRBD1	CASSPAGTGNTGELFF
TRBJ2-7	TRBV16	TRBD1	CASSPRQGAKLGSYEQYF
TRBJ2-1	TRBV15	TRBD2	CATSRRGDGTSGYNEQFF
TRBJ2-6	TRBV12-3/TRBV12-4	.	CASNLRESGANVLTF
TRBJ2-2	TRBV7-9	.	CASSTTRTGELFF
TRBJ1-4	TRBV9	.	CASSPRPRDIEKLFF
TRBJ2-5	TRBV6-1	TRBD1	CASRVTGGAFGETQYF
TRBJ1-5	TRBV7-9	.	CASSLGPGSWGPQHF
TRBJ1-5	TRBV25-1	TRBD1	CASRGGQANQPQHF
TRBJ1-4	TRBV14	.	CASSLSAGTSTNEKLFF